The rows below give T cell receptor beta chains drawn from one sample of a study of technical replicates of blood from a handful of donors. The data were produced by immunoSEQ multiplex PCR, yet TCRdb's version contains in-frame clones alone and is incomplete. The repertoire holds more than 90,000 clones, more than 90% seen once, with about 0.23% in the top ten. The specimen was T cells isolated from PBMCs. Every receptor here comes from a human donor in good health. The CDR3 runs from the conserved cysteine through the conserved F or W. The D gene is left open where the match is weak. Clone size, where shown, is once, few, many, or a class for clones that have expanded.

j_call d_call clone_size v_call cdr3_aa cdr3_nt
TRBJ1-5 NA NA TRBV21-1 CARRAANNQPQHF TGTGCTCGGAGGGCAGCTAACAATCAGCCCCAGCATTTT
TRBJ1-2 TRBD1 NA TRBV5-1 CASSSTGGVNYGYTF TGCGCCAGCAGCTCAACAGGGGGCGTTAACTATGGCTACACCTTC
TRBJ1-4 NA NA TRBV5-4 CASSLAGGGTNEKLFF TGTGCCAGCAGCTTAGCCGGGGGAGGGACTAATGAAAAACTGTTTTTT
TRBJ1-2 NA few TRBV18 CASSPKQGQGYTF TGTGCCAGCTCACCAAAGCAGGGGCAGGGCTACACCTTC
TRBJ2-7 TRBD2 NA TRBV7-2 CASSPRTSAYEQYF TGTGCCAGCAGCCCTCGGACTAGCGCCTACGAGCAGTACTTC
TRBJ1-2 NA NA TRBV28 CASSAPGVGAYGYTF TGTGCCAGCAGTGCCCCAGGGGTTGGGGCCTATGGCTACACCTTC
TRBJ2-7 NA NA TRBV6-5 CASSCPVPLTYEQYF TGTGCCAGCAGCTGCCCCGTCCCACTAACCTACGAGCAGTACTTC
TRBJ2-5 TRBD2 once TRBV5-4 CASSWVAGDQETQYF TGTGCCAGCAGCTGGGTAGCGGGGGACCAAGAGACCCAGTACTTC
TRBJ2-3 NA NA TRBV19 CASSIEGADTQYF TGTGCCAGTAGTATAGAGGGAGCGGATACGCAGTATTTT
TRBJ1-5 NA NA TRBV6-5 CASSRGAGGNQPQHF TGTGCCAGCAGTCGCGGAGCAGGGGGCAATCAGCCCCAGCATTTT
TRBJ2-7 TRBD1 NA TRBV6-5 CASSYGTGQDYEQYF TGTGCCAGCAGTTATGGGACAGGGCAGGACTACGAGCAGTACTTC
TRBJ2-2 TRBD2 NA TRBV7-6 CASSLIAGGTGELFF TGTGCCAGCAGCTTAATAGCGGGGGGGACCGGGGAGCTGTTTTTT